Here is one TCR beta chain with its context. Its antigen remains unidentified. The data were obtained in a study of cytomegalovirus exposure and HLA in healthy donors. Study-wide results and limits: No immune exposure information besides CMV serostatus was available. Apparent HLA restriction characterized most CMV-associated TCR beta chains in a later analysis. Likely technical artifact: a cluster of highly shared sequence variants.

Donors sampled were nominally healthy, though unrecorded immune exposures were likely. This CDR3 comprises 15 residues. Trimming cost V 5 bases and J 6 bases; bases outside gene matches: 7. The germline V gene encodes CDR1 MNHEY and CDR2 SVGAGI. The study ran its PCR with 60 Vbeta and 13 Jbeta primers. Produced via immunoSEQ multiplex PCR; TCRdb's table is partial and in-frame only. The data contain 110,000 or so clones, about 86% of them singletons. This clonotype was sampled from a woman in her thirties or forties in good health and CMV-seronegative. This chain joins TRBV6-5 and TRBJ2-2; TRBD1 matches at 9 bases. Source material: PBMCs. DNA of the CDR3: TGTGCCAGCAGTCTGGACAGGGGAGGTCCCGGGGAGCTGTTTTTT. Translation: CASSLDRGGPGELFF.